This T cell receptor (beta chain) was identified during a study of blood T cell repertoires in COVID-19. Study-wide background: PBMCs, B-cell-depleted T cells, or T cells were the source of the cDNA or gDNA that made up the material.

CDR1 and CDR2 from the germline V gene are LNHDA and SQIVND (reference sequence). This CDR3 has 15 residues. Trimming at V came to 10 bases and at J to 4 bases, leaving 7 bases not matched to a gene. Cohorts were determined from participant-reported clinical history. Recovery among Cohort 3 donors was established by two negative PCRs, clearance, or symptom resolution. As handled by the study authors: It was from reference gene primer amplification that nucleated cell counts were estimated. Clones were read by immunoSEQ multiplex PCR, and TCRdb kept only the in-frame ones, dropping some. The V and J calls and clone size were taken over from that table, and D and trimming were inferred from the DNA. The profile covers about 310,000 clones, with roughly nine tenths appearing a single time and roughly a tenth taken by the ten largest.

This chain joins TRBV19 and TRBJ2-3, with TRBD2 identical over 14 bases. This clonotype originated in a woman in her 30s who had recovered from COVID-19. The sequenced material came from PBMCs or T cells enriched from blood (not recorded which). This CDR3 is CATRGLAGGPDTQYF. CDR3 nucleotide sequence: TGTGCCACTAGAGGACTAGCGGGAGGACCAGATACGCAGTATTTT.